The 18 T cell receptor beta chains presented below share a single source sample, sequenced in a study of T cell changes during pregnancy in multiple sclerosis. The repertoire was sequenced with immunoSEQ multiplex PCR; TCRdb's copy has only in-frame clones and lacks some. This sample has 100,000 or so clones, with approximately 94% found just once. The sample consisted of peripheral blood, taken before pregnancy. These receptors came from a female donor with multiple sclerosis, enrolled in a pregnancy study.

V usage is TRBV7-8 and J usage is TRBJ1-1; the D is unclear. CDR1 SGHVS and CDR2 FQNEAQ come from the germline V gene. Trimming pared 4 bases from V and 0 bases from J, leaving 12 bases between. This CDR3 spans 15 amino acids. CDR3 residues: CASSSGLRVNTEAFF. Written as DNA, the CDR3 is TGTGCCAGCAGCTCAGGTTTGAGGGTGAACACTGAAGCTTTCTTT.

This chain joins TRBV4-1 and TRBJ2-7, with D maybe TRBD2 (5 bases). This CDR3 is 14 amino acids long. V was trimmed by 0 bases and J by 6 bases, leaving 12 bases between them. Germline V gene sequence: CDR1 MGHRA, CDR2 YSYEKL. The CDR3 region has the DNA TGCGCCAGCAGCCAAGAATCGGGATTGGCCGAGCAGTACTTC. Its protein product is CASSQESGLAEQYF.

This clone was found a few times. The chain carries TRBV9 and TRBJ2-3; D is possibly TRBD2 (6 bases). This CDR3 is built from 16 residues. The V end was cut by 3 bases, the J end by 2 bases, with 16 bases between. CDR1 is SGDLS, CDR2 YYNGEE, per germline. The CDR3 bases are TGTGCCAGCAGCGGTAGCGGTAGTACGAACACAGATACGCAGTATTTT. It is translated as CASSGSGSTNTDTQYF.

The chain joins TRBV7-2 to TRBJ2-1; TRBD2 aligns across 8 bases. The CDR3 is 16 residues long. The V and J ends lost 5 bases and 3 bases, in that order; junction bases with no gene match: 9. CDR1 SGHTA and CDR2 FQGNSA come from the germline V gene. The CDR3 DNA is TGTGCCAGCAGCACCCTAGCGGGCATATTCTACAATGAGCAGTTCTTC. Protein product: CASSTLAGIFYNEQFF. Combining the CDR3 with reference TRBV7-2 and TRBJ2-1 gives the whole variable domain GAGVSQSPSNKVTEKGKDVELRCDPISGHTALYWYRQSLGQGLEFLIYFQGNSAPDKSGLPSDRFSAERTGGSVSTLTIQRTQQEDSAVYLCASSTLAGIFYNEQFFGPGTRLTVL.

The rearrangement uses TRBV5-1 and TRBJ1-2; D is perhaps TRBD1 (6 bases). The V and J ends lost 0 bases and 8 bases respectively, with 14 bases between them. The CDR3 contains 14 residues. Germline lookup yields CDR1 SGHRS and CDR2 YFSETQ. This CDR3 is CASSLAGEGGGYTF. CDR3 nucleotides: TGCGCCAGCAGCTTGGCCGGGGAAGGGGGAGGCTACACCTTC. The variable domain in full, with the rest retrieved from reference TRBV5-1 and TRBJ1-2, is KAGVTQTPRYLIKTRGQQVTLSCSPISGHRSVSWYQQTPGQGLQFLFEYFSETQRNKGNFPGRFSGRQFSNSRSEMNVSTLELGDSALYLCASSLAGEGGGYTFGSGTRLTVV.

The chain joins TRBV5-1 to TRBJ2-1, with 9 positions matching TRBD2. This CDR3 spans 17 amino acids. Per germline, CDR1 SGHRS and CDR2 YFSETQ. The trim removed 4 bases at V and 10 bases at J, leaving 18 bases unmatched. The DNA for the CDR3 is TGCGCCAGCAGCCCTGGAATGAGACTAGCGGAGGGAGGGGAGCAGTTCTTC. Translated, it gives CASSPGMRLAEGGEQFF.

J is TRBJ2-7 and V is TRBV5-1, with 9 bases that match TRBD1. J gave up 3 bases and V 3 bases, and 7 bases lay outside the gene matches. The germline CDR1 and CDR2 sequences are SGHRS and YFSETQ. The CDR3 runs 15 residues. The chain's CDR3 is CASSYGTGSGYEQYF. CDR3 DNA: TGCGCCAGCAGCTATGGGACAGGGTCTGGCTACGAGCAGTACTTC.

The CDR3, as DNA: TGTGCCAGCAGCCTGACTAGCGGGAGTTACGAGCAGTACTTC. Its translation: CASSLTSGSYEQYF. The rearrangement uses TRBV9 and TRBJ2-7; 12 nucleotides line up with TRBD2. In germline, CDR1 is SGDLS, CDR2 YYNGEE. The CDR3 loop spans 14 amino acids. V trimming: 4 bases; J trimming: 4 bases; junction bases outside the gene matches: 3.

The V call is TRBV2, the J call TRBJ2-1; 7 bases fit TRBD2. Germline-derived CDR1 and CDR2 are SNHLY and FYNNEI. V dropped 3 bases and J dropped 2; count of bases not matched to a gene: 4. The CDR3 runs 15 residues. Written as DNA, the CDR3 is TGTGCCAGCAGTGATGGGGCGGGAGCCTACAATGAGCAGTTCTTC. Protein: CASSDGAGAYNEQFF. Full variable domain (remainder filled in from reference TRBV2 and TRBJ2-1): EPEVTQTPSHQVTQMGQEVILRCVPISNHLYFYWYRQILGQKVEFLVSFYNNEISEKSEIFDDQFSVERPDGSNFTLKIRSTKLEDSAMYFCASSDGAGAYNEQFFGPGTRLTVL.

V usage is TRBV7-9 and J usage is TRBJ2-7; D is unresolved. From germline, CDR1 is SEHNR and CDR2 FQNEAQ (reference sequence). The CDR3 length is 13 residues. V lost 8 bases, J lost 3 bases, and 14 bases lay in between. CDR3 amino acids: CASQSSELYEQYF. CDR3 sequence (DNA): TGTGCCAGCCAGTCCAGCGAGCTCTACGAGCAGTACTTC.

This clone was seen a single time. The rearrangement links TRBV15 to TRBJ2-3, with 7 bases matching TRBD1. V shed 1 base and J 1 base; nucleotides not matched to a gene: 14. The CDR3 extends over 19 amino acids. The germline V gene has CDR1 LNHNV and CDR2 YYDKDF (reference sequence). CDR3 DNA: TGTGCCACCAGCAGAGTGAGGGGGCGCCTGGGAAGGGGCACAGATACGCAGTATTTT. Protein: CATSRVRGRLGRGTDTQYF.

The chain carries TRBV4-1 and TRBJ1-2; tentatively, D is TRBD1 (6 bases). This CDR3 has 15 residues. Germline V gene data show CDR1 as MGHRA and CDR2 as YSYEKL. V gave up 1 base and J gave up 4 bases, with 13 bases separating them. CDR3 DNA sequence: TGCGCCAGCAGCCAAGGTCTGGGAGGGGGCTATGGCTACACCTTC. This translates into CASSQGLGGGYGYTF.

This chain joins TRBV19 and TRBJ2-4, with TRBD1 identical over 7 bases. Trimming took 4 bases from V and 2 from J; bases not matched to a gene: 2. CDR1 is LNHDA and CDR2 is SQIVND in the germline V gene (reference sequence). The CDR3 sequence is 14 residues long. CDR3 sequence: CASSKQGSKNIQYF. DNA of the CDR3: TGTGCCAGTAGTAAACAGGGGTCCAAAAACATTCAGTACTTC.

Concerning this clone: This same CDR3 is encoded by further DNA sequences in the sample. The rearrangement joins TRBV4-1 to TRBJ2-2, with D possibly TRBD1 on 6 matching bases. Germline assignment: CDR1 MGHRA and CDR2 YSYEKL. This CDR3 comprises 15 residues. The V end lost 8 bases, the J end lost 0 bases, and 13 bases lay between the germline ends. CDR3 residues: CASLPTGTNTGELFF. The CDR3 nucleotides are TGCGCCAGCCTACCAACAGGGACGAACACCGGGGAGCTGTTTTTT.

V and J are TRBV19 and TRBJ1-1; D is unresolved. Trimming pared 8 bases from V and 8 bases from J, leaving 18 bases between. CDR1 LNHDA and CDR2 SQIVND come from the germline V gene (reference sequence). CDR3 length: 13 residues. The CDR3 spells CASSPKPEREAFF. CDR3 in DNA: TGTGCCAGTTCCCCTAAACCGGAGCGGGAAGCTTTCTTT. Combining the CDR3 with reference TRBV19 and TRBJ1-1 gives the whole variable domain DGGITQSPKYLFRKEGQNVTLSCEQNLNHDAMYWYRQDPGQGLRLIYYSQIVNDFQKGDIAEGYSVSREKKESFPLTVTSAQKNPTAFYLCASSPKPEREAFFGQGTRLTVV.

The chain joins TRBV10-3 to TRBJ1-1; 11 nucleotides match TRBD1. V shed 10 bases, J shed 9 bases, and the junction held 7 bases outside the gene matches. This CDR3 has 12 amino acids. Germline CDR1 is ENHRY and CDR2 is SYGVKD. This CDR3 reads CATRTGGSQAFF. As DNA, the CDR3 is TGTGCCACGAGGACAGGGGGCTCTCAAGCTTTCTTT.

The rearrangement links TRBV6-5 to TRBJ1-3, with 7 bases lining up with TRBD1. V gave up 0 bases and J gave up 4 bases; unmatched junction bases: 6. This CDR3 contains 16 residues. The V gene's germline CDR1 is MNHEY and CDR2 SVGAGI. The CDR3 loop reads CASSYSNRGMGNTIYF. DNA for the CDR3: TGTGCCAGCAGTTACTCGAACAGGGGAATGGGAAACACCATATATTTT.

The count of this clone is one. V is TRBV7-9 and J is TRBJ2-7, with 7 bases matching TRBD2. The CDR3 runs 15 residues. The V and J ends lost 6 bases and 7 bases, in that order; junction bases with no gene match: 15. Germline CDR1 SEHNR, CDR2 FQNEAQ (reference sequence). The CDR3: CASRAPGLSGEEQYF. CDR3 DNA: TGTGCCAGCAGAGCCCCGGGACTATCCGGGGAGGAGCAGTACTTC.